This TCR beta chain was found in a study of control samples from healthy donors and cancer patients. Clones were read by immunoSEQ multiplex PCR, and TCRdb kept only the in-frame ones, dropping some. Of some 130,000 clones listed, more than 90% are singletons. There are 14 residues in the CDR3. Germline V CDR1 and CDR2: SEHNR, FQNEAQ (reference sequence). The V gene lost 1 base and the J gene lost 6 bases, with 13 bases spanning the gap. This chain links TRBV7-9 with TRBJ2-7, with D perhaps matching TRBD1 (6 bases). The sequence came from a man aged 30 to 45 in good health. Sequencing was done on a sample of blood. In DNA form, the CDR3 reads TGTGCCAGCAGCTTAGAGGGAACAGGGTCCGAGCAGTACTTC. This translates into CASSLEGTGSEQYF.